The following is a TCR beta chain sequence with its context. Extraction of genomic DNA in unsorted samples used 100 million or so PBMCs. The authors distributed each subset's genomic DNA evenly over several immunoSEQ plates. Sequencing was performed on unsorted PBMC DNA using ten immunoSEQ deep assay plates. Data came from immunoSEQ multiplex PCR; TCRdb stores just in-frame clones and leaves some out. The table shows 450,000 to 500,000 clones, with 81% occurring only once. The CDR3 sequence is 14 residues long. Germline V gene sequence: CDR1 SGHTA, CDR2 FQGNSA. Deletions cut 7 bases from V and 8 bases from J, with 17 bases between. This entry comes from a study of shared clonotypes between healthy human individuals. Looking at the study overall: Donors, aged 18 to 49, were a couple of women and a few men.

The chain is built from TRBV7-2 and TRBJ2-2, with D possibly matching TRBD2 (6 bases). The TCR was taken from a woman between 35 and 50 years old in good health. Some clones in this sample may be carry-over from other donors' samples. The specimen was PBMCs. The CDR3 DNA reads TGTGCCAGCAACACCTTGGCGGGGTTGGGGGAGCTGTTTTTT. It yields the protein CASNTLAGLGELFF.